These 10 T cell receptor beta chains share one sample of origin, sequenced in a study of blood T cell repertoires in COVID-19. The data were produced by immunoSEQ multiplex PCR, yet TCRdb's version contains in-frame clones alone and is incomplete. The data hold 150,000 or so clones, with roughly 69% observed a single time. The sequencing sample was made of peripheral blood. All receptors come from a woman aged 70-85 years with acute or convalescent COVID-19.

V is TRBV2 and J is TRBJ1-6; TRBD1 might be the D (6 bases). Germline CDR1 is SNHLY and CDR2 is FYNNEI. Trimming took 3 bases from V and 7 from J, leaving 10 bases between them. This CDR3 has 14 residues. The CDR3 DNA reads as TGTGCCAGCAGTGACGGGACACTCAATTCACCCCTCCACTTT. Translated: CASSDGTLNSPLHF.

The chain combines TRBV6-6 with TRBJ2-7; TRBD2 agrees at 14 bases. The CDR3 consists of 18 residues. The germline CDR1 and CDR2 sequences are MNHNY and SVGAGI (reference sequence). The V gene end was trimmed by 5 bases and the J gene end by 2 bases; junction bases not matched to a gene: 11. CDR3 sequence: CASSPGTSGSKVAYEQYF. The CDR3 DNA follows: TGTGCCAGCAGTCCCGGGACTAGCGGGAGCAAAGTGGCCTACGAGCAGTACTTC.

The chain uses TRBV19 and TRBJ2-2; D unresolved. V was shortened by 3 bases and J by 2 bases, with 7 bases between the two germline ends. CDR1 and CDR2 (germline): LNHDA, SQIVND (reference sequence). The CDR3 runs 14 residues. In nucleotides, the CDR3 is TGTGCCAGTAGTATTGTTCAAAACACCGGGGAGCTGTTTTTT. Translation gives CASSIVQNTGELFF.

The V gene is TRBV5-1, the J gene TRBJ2-2, with D tentatively TRBD1 (7 bases). Trimming left V 2 bases short and J 2 bases short, with 16 bases between. Germline V gene data show CDR1 as SGHRS and CDR2 as YFSETQ. The CDR3 sequence is 17 residues long. The CDR3 reads CASSLREQGTNTGELFF. In nucleotides, the CDR3 is TGCGCCAGCAGCTTACGCGAACAGGGGACTAACACCGGGGAGCTGTTTTTT.

This clone was detected once. V is TRBV10-3 and J is TRBJ1-3, with D possibly TRBD1 on 5 matching bases. The CDR3 has 15 residues. Germline CDR1 is ENHRY and CDR2 is SYGVKD. Trimming stripped 3 bases from V and 0 bases from J, with 9 bases between. DNA of the CDR3: TGTGCCATCAGTGACAGGGCAATCTCTGGAAACACCATATATTTT. As protein: CAISDRAISGNTIYF.

This clone was seen once. The rearrangement joins TRBV27 to TRBJ1-5, with D hard to call. Looked up from germline, CDR1 is MNHEY and CDR2 is SMNVEV (reference sequence). The CDR3 length is 15 residues. V was pared by 2 bases and J by 3 bases, with 11 bases between. In nucleotides, the CDR3 is TGTGCCAGCAGTTTACAGGCGGGAACCAATCAGCCCCAGCATTTT. This encodes CASSLQAGTNQPQHF.

This clone appeared a single time. The chain couples TRBV1 to TRBJ2-5; no check of the table's D call, TRBD1, against the DNA was made. TRBV1 counts as a pseudogene. The CDR3 covers 16 residues. Written as DNA, the CDR3 is TGCACCAGCAGCAGAGGGGCCAGGGGGATTGAAGAGACCCAGTACTTC. Its protein product is CTSSRGARGIEETQYF.

This chain joins TRBV24-1 and TRBJ2-3; maybe TRBD2 (6 bases). CDR1 KGHDR and CDR2 SFDVKD come from the germline V gene. The CDR3 contains 14 residues. Trimming took 6 bases from V and 3 from J, leaving 12 bases between them. The CDR3 bases are TGTGCCACCAGTACGCGAGGGAGGACAGATACGCAGTATTTT. It codes for CATSTRGRTDTQYF.

The chain carries TRBV5-1 and TRBJ2-1; maybe TRBD2 (5 bases). V was pared by 4 bases and J by 7 bases, with 12 bases between. The germline V gene encodes CDR1 SGHRS and CDR2 YFSETQ. This CDR3 has 13 residues. CDR3 nucleotide sequence: TGCGCCAGCAGCCCCTTGTCGGGGAATGAGCAGTTCTTC. Residues: CASSPLSGNEQFF.

This chain connects TRBV10-3 to TRBJ2-5; 8 positions match TRBD1. The CDR3 covers 15 residues. The V segment lost 3 bases and the J segment 5 bases; nucleotides outside the gene matches: 8. Germline CDR1 and CDR2: ENHRY and SYGVKD. As DNA, the CDR3 is TGTGCCATCAGTGAAGGGAAGACAGGGGACGAGACCCAGTACTTC. The encoded protein is CAISEGKTGDETQYF.